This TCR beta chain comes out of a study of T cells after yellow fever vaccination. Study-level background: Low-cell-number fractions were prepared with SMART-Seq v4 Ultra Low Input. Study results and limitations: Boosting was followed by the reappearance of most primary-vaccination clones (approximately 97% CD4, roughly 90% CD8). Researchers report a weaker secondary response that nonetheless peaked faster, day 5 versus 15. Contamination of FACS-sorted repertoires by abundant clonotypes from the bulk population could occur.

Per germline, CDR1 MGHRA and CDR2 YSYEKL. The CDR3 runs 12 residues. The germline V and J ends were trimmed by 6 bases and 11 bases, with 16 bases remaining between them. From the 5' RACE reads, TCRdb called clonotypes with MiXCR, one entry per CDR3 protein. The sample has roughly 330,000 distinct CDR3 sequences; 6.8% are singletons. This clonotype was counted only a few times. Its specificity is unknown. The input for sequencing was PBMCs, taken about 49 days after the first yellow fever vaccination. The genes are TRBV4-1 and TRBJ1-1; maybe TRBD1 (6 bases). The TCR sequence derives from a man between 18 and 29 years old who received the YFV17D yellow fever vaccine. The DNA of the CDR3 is TGCGCCAGCAGTAAGATACAGGGAGCCGCTTTCTTT. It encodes CASSKIQGAAFF.